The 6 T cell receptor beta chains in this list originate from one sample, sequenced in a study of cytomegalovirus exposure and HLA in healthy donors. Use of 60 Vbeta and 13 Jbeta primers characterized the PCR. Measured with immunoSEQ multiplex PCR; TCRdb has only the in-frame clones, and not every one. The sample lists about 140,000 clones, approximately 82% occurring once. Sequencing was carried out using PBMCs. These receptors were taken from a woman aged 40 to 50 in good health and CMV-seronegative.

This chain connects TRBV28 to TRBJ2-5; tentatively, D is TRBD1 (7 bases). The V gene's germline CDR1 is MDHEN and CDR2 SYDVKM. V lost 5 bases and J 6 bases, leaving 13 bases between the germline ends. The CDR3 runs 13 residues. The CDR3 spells CASSTPGGKTQYF. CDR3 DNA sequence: TGTGCCAGCAGTACCCCAGGGGGGAAGACCCAGTACTTC.

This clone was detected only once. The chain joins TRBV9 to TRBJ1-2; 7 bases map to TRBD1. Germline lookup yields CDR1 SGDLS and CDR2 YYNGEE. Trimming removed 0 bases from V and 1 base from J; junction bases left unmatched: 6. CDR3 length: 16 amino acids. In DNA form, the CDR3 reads TGTGCCAGCAGCGTAGCCCGGGACAGCCTTAACTATGGCTACACCTTC. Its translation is CASSVARDSLNYGYTF.

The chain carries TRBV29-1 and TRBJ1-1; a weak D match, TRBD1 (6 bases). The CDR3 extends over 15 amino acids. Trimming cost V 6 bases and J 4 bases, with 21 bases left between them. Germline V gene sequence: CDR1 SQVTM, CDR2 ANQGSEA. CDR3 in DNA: TGCAGCGTAGCCGGGACATCCTTTGGCGGCACTGAAGCTTTCTTT. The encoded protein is CSVAGTSFGGTEAFF.

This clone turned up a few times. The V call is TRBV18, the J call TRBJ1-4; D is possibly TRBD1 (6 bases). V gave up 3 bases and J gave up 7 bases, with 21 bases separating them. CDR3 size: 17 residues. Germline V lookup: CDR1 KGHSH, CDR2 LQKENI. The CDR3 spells CASSPAGASGIVEKLFF. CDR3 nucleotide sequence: TGTGCCAGCTCACCGGCAGGGGCATCTGGAATCGTTGAAAAACTGTTTTTT. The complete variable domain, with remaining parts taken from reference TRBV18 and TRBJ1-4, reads NAGVMQNPRHLVRRRGQEARLRCSPMKGHSHVYWYRQLPEEGLKFMVYLQKENIIDESGMPKERFSAEFPKEGPSILRIQQVVRGDSAAYFCASSPAGASGIVEKLFFGSGTQLSVL.

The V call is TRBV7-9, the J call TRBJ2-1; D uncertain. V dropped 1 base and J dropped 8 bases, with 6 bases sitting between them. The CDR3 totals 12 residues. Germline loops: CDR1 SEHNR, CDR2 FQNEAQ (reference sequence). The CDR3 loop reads CASSLVHDEQFF. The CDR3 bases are TGTGCCAGCAGCTTAGTCCATGATGAGCAGTTCTTC.

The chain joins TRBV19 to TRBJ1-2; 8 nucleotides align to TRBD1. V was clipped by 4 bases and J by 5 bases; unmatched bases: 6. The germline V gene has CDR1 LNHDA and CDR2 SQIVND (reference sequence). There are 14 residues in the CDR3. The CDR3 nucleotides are TGTGCCAGTAGTAAGGCGGACAGGGTTTATGGCTACACCTTC. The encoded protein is CASSKADRVYGYTF.